The 27 T cell receptor beta chains below come from one sample, sequenced in a study of blood T cell repertoires in COVID-19. Sequencing was performed with immunoSEQ multiplex PCR; in TCRdb, only in-frame clones are kept and a portion is missing. This table holds approximately 17,000 clones, approximately 88% found once. Input material: peripheral blood. The receptors come from a man aged 60-69 years with acute or convalescent COVID-19.

A few counts support this clone. The CDR3 here is CASRPSGNNEQFF. CDR3 in DNA: TGTGCCAGCAGGCCCTCAGGGAACAATGAGCAGTTCTTC. The chain uses TRBV12-3 or TRBV12-4 and TRBJ2-1; D might be TRBD1 (5 bases). There are 13 residues in the CDR3. V shed 6 bases and J shed 5 bases, with 11 bases lying between them.

The rearrangement links TRBV6-5 to TRBJ1-1, with a possible D match to TRBD1 (6 bases). Trimming removed 0 bases from V and 4 bases from J, with 12 bases in between. Germline loops: CDR1 MNHEY, CDR2 SVGAGI. The CDR3 loop spans 15 amino acids. The CDR3 coding sequence is TGTGCCAGCAGTTACTCGGCAGGGGTTAGCACTGAAGCTTTCTTT. It is translated as CASSYSAGVSTEAFF.

This clone is medium-sized. This rearrangement joins TRBV6-1 to TRBJ2-1; D is ambiguous. Trimming removed 2 bases from V and 5 bases from J, with 16 bases in between. The CDR3 sequence is 16 residues long. CDR1 and CDR2 from the germline V gene are MNHNS and SASEGT. The CDR3 loop reads CASSETDSVPHNEQFF. CDR3 nucleotides: TGTGCCAGCAGTGAAACTGACTCCGTCCCCCACAATGAGCAGTTCTTC.

The CDR3 coding sequence is TGTGCCCGAGAGACCACCAGGCCCCCCTATGGCTACACCTTC. Protein: CARETTRPPYGYTF. The chain couples TRBV30 to TRBJ1-2; D is unclear. The CDR3 runs 14 residues. V lost 8 bases and J lost 4, with 20 bases in between. The germline V gene has CDR1 GTSNPN and CDR2 SVGIG (reference sequence).

The genes are TRBV28 and TRBJ2-2; D uncertain. The CDR3 extends over 16 amino acids. Trimming cost V 7 bases and J 3 bases, with 18 bases left between them. Germline CDR1 and CDR2: MDHEN and SYDVKM. The CDR3 sequence is CASIPMRGSDTGELFF. CDR3 bases: TGTGCCAGCATTCCTATGCGAGGATCCGACACCGGGGAGCTGTTTTTT.

The chain combines TRBV5-4 with TRBJ2-5, with D perhaps TRBD2 (6 bases). Germline V gives CDR1 SGHNT, CDR2 YYREEE (reference sequence). With 5 bases removed from V and 3 bases from J, the gap between germline ends came to 11 bases. The CDR3 totals 13 residues. The DNA for the CDR3 is TGTGCCAGCAGAACCGGGAGCGAAGAGACCCAGTACTTC. Its translation: CASRTGSEETQYF.

J is TRBJ2-1 and V is TRBV6-2 or TRBV6-3, with TRBD2 as a possible D gene (5 bases). Germline loops: CDR1 MNHEY, CDR2 SVGEGT. V gave up 0 bases and J gave up 0 bases, with 15 bases separating them. The CDR3 covers 18 residues. CDR3 nucleotides: TGTGCCAGCAGTTACTCTACGGACTGGAAATACTCCTACAATGAGCAGTTCTTC. Translating it yields CASSYSTDWKYSYNEQFF.

The CDR3 is CASRMITSGETDTQYF. The CDR3 region has the DNA TGCGCCAGCAGGATGATTACTAGCGGGGAAACAGATACGCAGTATTTT. The J gene is TRBJ2-3, the V gene TRBV5-1; 10 bases map to TRBD2. Unmatched junction bases numbered 9, after V lost 5 bases and J lost 3 bases. Germline assignment: CDR1 SGHRS and CDR2 YFSETQ. CDR3 length: 16 residues.

This chain links TRBV2 with TRBJ2-1; 9 nucleotides agree with TRBD1. This CDR3 has 15 residues. CDR1 SNHLY and CDR2 FYNNEI come from the germline V gene. V trimming: 7 bases; J trimming: 6 bases; junction bases outside the gene matches: 10. CDR3 in DNA: TGTGCCAGCACCCCGGAGGGACAGGGATCCAATGAGCAGTTCTTC. Its translation is CASTPEGQGSNEQFF.

The chain couples TRBV7-6 to TRBJ2-2; maybe TRBD2 (5 bases). From germline, CDR1 is SGHVS and CDR2 FNYEAQ. The CDR3 consists of 17 residues. The V end lost 2 bases, the J end lost 5 bases, and 18 bases lay between the germline ends. The CDR3: CASSLKIGIGFTGELFF. The CDR3 bases are TGTGCCAGCAGCTTAAAGATCGGGATAGGGTTTACCGGGGAGCTGTTTTTT. Drawing the rest from reference TRBV7-6 and TRBJ2-2, the complete variable domain is GAGVSQSPRYKVTKRGQDVALRCDPISGHVSLYWYRQALGQGPEFLTYFNYEAQQDKSGLPNDRFSAERPEGSISTLTIQRTEQRDSAMYRCASSLKIGIGFTGELFFGEGSRLTVL.

The sample holds a few counts of this clone. The CDR3 bases are TGTGCCAGTAGTATATCTCAGGGCAATCAGCCCCAGCATTTT. This codes for CASSISQGNQPQHF. The V and J genes are TRBV19 and TRBJ1-5; no clear D gene. CDR3 length: 14 amino acids. Germline V gene sequence: CDR1 LNHDA, CDR2 SQIVND (reference sequence). V lost 2 bases and J 2 bases, leaving 7 bases between the germline ends.

The CDR3 sequence: CSVVKRGSYNEQFF. For the CDR3, the DNA is TGCAGCGTTGTCAAAAGGGGCTCCTACAATGAGCAGTTCTTC. V is TRBV29-1 and J is TRBJ2-1; TRBD1 is a possible D gene (5 bases). The CDR3 runs 14 residues. The V end lost 4 bases, the J end lost 0 bases, and 10 bases lay between the germline ends. CDR1 and CDR2 (germline): SQVTM, ANQGSEA.

This chain connects TRBV7-9 to TRBJ2-5, with D tentatively TRBD2 (7 bases). Germline CDR1 is SEHNR and CDR2 is FQNEAQ (reference sequence). This CDR3 has 14 residues. V lost 7 bases to trimming and J lost 4 bases, with 16 bases between them. DNA for the CDR3: TGTGCCAGCACCAGAGGGGGGGGGCCAGAGACCCAGTACTTC. It codes for CASTRGGGPETQYF.

The chain carries TRBV9 and TRBJ1-4, with D uncertain. The CDR3 is 16 amino acids. Germline CDR1 reads SGDLS; CDR2 reads YYNGEE. The V end was cut by 0 bases, the J end by 4 bases, with 13 bases between. CDR3: CASSVENSHFNEKLFF. The CDR3 DNA sequence: TGTGCCAGCAGCGTAGAGAACAGCCACTTTAATGAAAAACTGTTTTTT.

The chain couples TRBV7-7 to TRBJ2-1, with 7 bases that match TRBD2. Looked up from germline, CDR1 is SSHAT and CDR2 is FNYEAQ (reference sequence). V lost 2 bases, J lost 9 bases, and 7 bases stayed unmatched. This CDR3 spans 14 amino acids. The CDR3 is CASSLRGRGGEQFF. CDR3 DNA: TGTGCCAGCAGCTTACGTGGGAGGGGCGGTGAGCAGTTCTTC.

The J gene is TRBJ2-3, the V gene TRBV9; D is ambiguous. The CDR3 has 12 amino acids. The germline V and J ends were trimmed by 3 bases and 3 bases, with 5 bases remaining between them. Germline CDR1 is SGDLS and CDR2 is YYNGEE. This CDR3 reads CASSARTDTQYF. DNA for the CDR3: TGTGCCAGCAGCGCCAGAACAGATACGCAGTATTTT.

The chain carries TRBV19 and TRBJ1-3; 7 nucleotides align to TRBD1. The germline gives CDR1 LNHDA, CDR2 SQIVND (reference sequence). There are 15 residues in the CDR3. V trimming: 4 bases; J trimming: 9 bases; junction bases outside the gene matches: 12. This CDR3 is CASSTRDRVSSTIYF. As DNA, the CDR3 is TGTGCCAGTAGTACCCGGGACAGAGTCTCTTCCACCATATATTTT.

The chain employs TRBV9 and TRBJ2-1; TRBD2 agrees at 11 bases. Germline CDR1 and CDR2: SGDLS and YYNGEE. The CDR3 contains 17 residues. Trimming took 2 bases from V and 7 from J; bases not matched to a gene: 11. The CDR3 spells CASSVSSGRIGTNEQFF. DNA of the CDR3: TGTGCCAGCAGCGTTTCTAGCGGGAGGATTGGCACGAATGAGCAGTTCTTC. The full variable domain, its missing parts supplied by reference TRBV9 and TRBJ2-1, is DSGVTQTPKHLITATGQRVTLRCSPRSGDLSVYWYQQSLDQGLQFLIQYYNGEERAKGNILERFSAQQFPDLHSELNLSSLELGDSALYFCASSVSSGRIGTNEQFFGPGTRLTVL.

In its sample, this clone was seen once. This chain uses TRBV27 with TRBJ2-7, with D perhaps TRBD2 (6 bases). CDR3 length: 11 amino acids. Germline CDR1 and CDR2: MNHEY and SMNVEV (reference sequence). Trimming shortened V by 6 bases and J by 7 bases, and 10 bases separated the two germline ends. The CDR3 region has the DNA TGTGCCAGCAGACTGGGGGGAGAGCAGTACTTC. As protein: CASRLGGEQYF.

This rearrangement joins TRBV11-2 to TRBJ1-2; D gene ambiguous. The CDR3 sequence is 13 residues long. The germline V and J ends were trimmed by 5 bases and 2 bases, with 9 bases remaining between them. CDR1 is SGHAT and CDR2 is FQNNGV in the germline V gene. For the CDR3, the DNA is TGTGCCAGCAGCATATCTCCCAACTATGGCTACACCTTC. Its protein is CASSISPNYGYTF. Full variable domain (remainder filled in from reference TRBV11-2 and TRBJ1-2): EAGVAQSPRYKIIEKRQSVAFWCNPISGHATLYWYQQILGQGPKLLIQFQNNGVVDDSQLPKDRFSAERLKGVDSTLKIQPAKLEDSAVYLCASSISPNYGYTFGSGTRLTVV.

The chain has TRBV4-1 and TRBJ2-1; unclear D gene. CDR1 is MGHRA and CDR2 is YSYEKL in the germline V gene. V was trimmed by 0 bases and J by 1 base, leaving 19 bases between them. This CDR3 comprises 19 residues. The CDR3 DNA reads as TGCGCCAGCAGCCAAGAGCCCCAAGTCCAGATCCTTTCCTACAATGAGCAGTTCTTC. Encoded protein: CASSQEPQVQILSYNEQFF.

The gene calls are TRBV5-1 and TRBJ1-5, with D perhaps matching TRBD1 (5 bases). Between the trimmed V and J ends, which lost 4 bases and 1 base, there was a span of 12 bases. The CDR3 loop spans 15 amino acids. Germline V lookup: CDR1 SGHRS, CDR2 YFSETQ. CDR3 nucleotides: TGCGCCAGCAGCCGGGACGGGGGGAGCAATCAGCCCCAGCATTTT. It translates to CASSRDGGSNQPQHF.

The V and J genes are TRBV5-1 and TRBJ2-1; the match to TRBD2 covers 7 bases. Germline CDR1 is SGHRS and CDR2 is YFSETQ. The ends lost 0 bases at V and 5 bases at J; junction bases unmatched: 5. CDR3 length equals 15 residues. CDR3 coding DNA: TGCGCCAGCAGCTTGGTGACCAGCGGGAACAATGAGCAGTTCTTC. It is translated as CASSLVTSGNNEQFF.

The chain joins TRBV9 to TRBJ2-2; the D is unclear. The CDR3 contains 14 residues. CDR1 SGDLS and CDR2 YYNGEE come from the germline V gene. The V gene lost 1 base and the J gene lost 7 bases, with 11 bases spanning the gap. The DNA of the CDR3 is TGTGCCAGCAGCGTAAGCCCTCTAGTCGGGGAGCTGTTTTTT. Amino acids: CASSVSPLVGELFF.

CDR3 sequence: CASSQAIGTGLHTDTQYF. CDR3 DNA sequence: TGTGCCAGCAGCCAAGCTATTGGGACAGGGCTTCACACAGATACGCAGTATTTT. V gene TRBV4-2 combines with J gene TRBJ2-3; 9 positions match TRBD1. The CDR3 has 18 amino acids. V lost 1 base and J lost 2; bases outside the gene matches: 10. Germline CDR1 and CDR2: LGHNA and YNFKEQ.

This chain links TRBV6-6 with TRBJ2-3; D is uncertain. Germline V lookup: CDR1 MNHNY, CDR2 SVGAGI (reference sequence). V lost 8 bases, J lost 0 bases, and 18 bases lay in between. CDR3 length equals 16 residues. As DNA, the CDR3 is TGTGCCAGCTTCTTACTTCCCCTCGGTAGCACAGATACGCAGTATTTT. It yields the protein CASFLLPLGSTDTQYF.

The chain joins TRBV7-2 to TRBJ1-3; D gene unclear. Trimming left V 4 bases short and J 0 bases short, with 7 bases between. The V gene's germline CDR1 is SGHTA and CDR2 FQGNSA. The CDR3 is made up of 14 amino acids. The CDR3 sequence is CASSSSLSGNTIYF. In nucleotides, the CDR3 is TGTGCCAGCAGCTCGAGTCTCTCTGGAAACACCATATATTTT.